This T cell receptor beta chain was identified in a study of T cell responses to AZD1222 COVID-19 vaccine. Findings and limits, study-wide: Among the donors, most were white British and more were female, and clonal diversity was possibly underestimated. Nearly half of spike-specific TCRs reportedly target variant regions that are unmutated in the B.1.351 and B.1.1.7 variants.

Sequencing was performed with immunoSEQ multiplex PCR; in TCRdb, only in-frame clones are kept and a portion is missing. Of 95,000 to 100,000 clones in the sample, 85% to 90% were seen once. Of note for this clone: The antigen is undetermined.

V lost 1 base and J lost 2, with 7 bases in between. Per germline, CDR1 SGHTA and CDR2 FQGNSA. The CDR3 runs 14 residues. The sample consisted of peripheral blood, taken on day 0 of AZD1222 vaccination. The receptor's source is an adult in good health. This rearrangement joins TRBV7-2 to TRBJ2-3; D is uncertain. CDR3 coding DNA: TGTGCCAGCAGCTTAGTTTGGTTCACAGATACGCAGTATTTT. Its protein product is CASSLVWFTDTQYF.